Listed here are 10 T cell receptor beta chains from one sample, sequenced in a study of blood T cell repertoires in COVID-19. Some clones are missing from TCRdb's copy, which holds only in-frame ones; the method was immunoSEQ multiplex PCR. The data show about 210,000 clones, approximately 86% seen once. The material sequenced was peripheral blood. The source of these receptors is a man between 40 and 49 years old with acute or convalescent COVID-19.

As DNA, the CDR3 is TGCGCCAGCAGCTTGGGAGGAGCGCGCTCCTACAATGAGCAGTTCTTC. Translation gives CASSLGGARSYNEQFF. The chain recombines TRBV5-1 with TRBJ2-1; D call uncertain. V was trimmed by 0 bases and J by 0 bases, leaving 10 bases between them. This CDR3 is 16 amino acids long. Germline-derived CDR1 and CDR2 are SGHRS and YFSETQ.

This chain joins TRBV9 and TRBJ1-3; no reliable D call. The germline V gene has CDR1 SGDLS and CDR2 YYNGEE. The ends were cut back, 4 bases at V and 0 bases at J, with 11 bases in the middle. The CDR3 covers 15 residues. The CDR3 sequence is CASSPRSFSGNTIYF. The CDR3 bases are TGTGCCAGCAGCCCCCGCAGTTTCTCTGGAAACACCATATATTTT.

V and J are TRBV23-1 and TRBJ1-2, with TRBD1 matching 9 bases. TRBV23-1 is an ORF for which the function is uncertain. V dropped 3 bases and J dropped 5; count of bases not matched to a gene: 7. The CDR3 spans 15 residues. The CDR3 nucleotides are TGCGCCAGCAGTCAGAGGACAGGGGAAGTATATGGCTACACCTTC. It codes for CASSQRTGEVYGYTF.

This chain connects TRBV6-5 to TRBJ1-1; the match to TRBD1 covers 8 bases. The V and J ends lost 5 bases and 0 bases, in that order; junction bases with no gene match: 2. Germline assignment: CDR1 MNHEY and CDR2 SVGAGI. This CDR3 comprises 14 residues. CDR3 nucleotide sequence: TGTGCCAGCAGTAAGACAGGGGTGAACACTGAAGCTTTCTTT. It encodes CASSKTGVNTEAFF.

The rearrangement links TRBV9 to TRBJ2-5, with 8 bases lining up with TRBD2. The CDR3 runs 15 residues. CDR1 and CDR2 from the germline V gene are SGDLS and YYNGEE. V lost 0 bases, J lost 4 bases, and 5 bases stayed unmatched. The CDR3 DNA sequence: TGTGCCAGCAGCGTAGACCGTGCGGGGGGAGAGACCCAGTACTTC. This encodes CASSVDRAGGETQYF.

The rearrangement joins TRBV20-1 to TRBJ2-7; D not certain. The CDR3 has 12 amino acids. V lost 3 bases and J lost 5, with 11 bases in between. Germline V gives CDR1 DFQATT, CDR2 SNEGSKA (reference sequence). As DNA, the CDR3 is TGCAGTGCTAGTTTTATTGGCCACGAGCAGTACTTC. Encoded protein: CSASFIGHEQYF.

This chain's CDR3 is CASRGFGQGNTEAFF. CDR3 DNA sequence: TGTGCCAGTAGGGGATTTGGACAGGGGAACACTGAAGCTTTCTTT. V usage is TRBV19 and J usage is TRBJ1-1, with 8 bases fitting TRBD1. This CDR3 has 15 residues. Germline loops: CDR1 LNHDA, CDR2 SQIVND (reference sequence). Trimming removed 6 bases from V and 1 base from J; junction bases left unmatched: 7.

The chain combines TRBV6-5 with TRBJ2-5; TRBD2 aligns across 7 bases. Losses at the gene ends were 6 bases for V and 5 bases for J; bases not matched to a gene: 9. Germline V gives CDR1 MNHEY, CDR2 SVGAGI. The CDR3 has 14 amino acids. The CDR3 DNA reads TGTGCCAGCAGCCCACTGATGGGAGGGGAGACCCAGTACTTC. Translation gives CASSPLMGGETQYF.

This rearrangement joins TRBV6-5 to TRBJ2-7, with 10 bases identical to TRBD2. This CDR3 is built from 14 residues. The germline CDR1 and CDR2 sequences are MNHEY and SVGAGI. V was pared by 6 bases and J by 7 bases, with 9 bases of the junction left unmatched. The CDR3 sequence: CASRAPGLAWEQYF. In DNA, the CDR3 is TGTGCCAGCAGAGCACCGGGACTAGCGTGGGAGCAGTACTTC.

This clone appeared once. This rearrangement joins TRBV7-2 to TRBJ1-1, with a tentative D call TRBD1 (5 bases). The V end was cut by 1 base, the J end by 4 bases, with 13 bases between. The CDR3 spans 15 residues. The germline gives CDR1 SGHTA, CDR2 FQGNSA. The CDR3 nucleotides are TGTGCCAGCAGCTTAGGAGGGCTGGGGGGCACTGAAGCTTTCTTT. Encoded protein: CASSLGGLGGTEAFF.